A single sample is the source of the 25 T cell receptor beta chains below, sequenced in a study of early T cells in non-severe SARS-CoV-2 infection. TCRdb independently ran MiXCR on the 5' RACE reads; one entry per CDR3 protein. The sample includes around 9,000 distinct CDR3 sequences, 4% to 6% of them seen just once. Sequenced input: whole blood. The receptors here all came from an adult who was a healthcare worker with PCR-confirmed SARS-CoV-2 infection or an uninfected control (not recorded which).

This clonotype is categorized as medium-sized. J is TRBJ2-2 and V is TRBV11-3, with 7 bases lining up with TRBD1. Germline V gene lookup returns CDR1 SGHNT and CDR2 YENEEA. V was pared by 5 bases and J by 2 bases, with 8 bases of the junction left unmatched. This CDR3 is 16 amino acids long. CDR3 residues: CASSTGDSQNTGELFF. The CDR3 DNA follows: TGTGCCAGCAGCACCGGGGACAGTCAAAACACCGGGGAGCTGTTTTTT.

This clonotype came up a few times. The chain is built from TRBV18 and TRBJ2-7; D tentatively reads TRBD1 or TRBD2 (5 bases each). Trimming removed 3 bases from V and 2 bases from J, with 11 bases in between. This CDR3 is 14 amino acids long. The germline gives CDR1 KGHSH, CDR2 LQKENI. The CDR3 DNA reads TGTGCCAGCTCACCTCCGGGACGGCCCTACGAGCAGTACGTC. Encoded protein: CASSPPGRPYEQYV.

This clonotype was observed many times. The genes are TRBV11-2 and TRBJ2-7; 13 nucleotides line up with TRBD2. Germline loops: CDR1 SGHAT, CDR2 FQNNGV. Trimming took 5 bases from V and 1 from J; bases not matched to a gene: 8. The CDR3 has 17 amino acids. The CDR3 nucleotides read TGTGCCAGCAGCCCCTGGACTAGCGGGAGTGGTTCCTACGAGCAGTACTTC. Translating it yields CASSPWTSGSGSYEQYF.

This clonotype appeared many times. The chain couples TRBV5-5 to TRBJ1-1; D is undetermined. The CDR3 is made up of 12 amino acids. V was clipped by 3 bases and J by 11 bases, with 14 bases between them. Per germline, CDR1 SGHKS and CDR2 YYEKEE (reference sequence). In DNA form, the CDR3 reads TGTGCCAGCAGCTACGTCGGTTCCGGGGCTTTCTTT. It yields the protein CASSYVGSGAFF.

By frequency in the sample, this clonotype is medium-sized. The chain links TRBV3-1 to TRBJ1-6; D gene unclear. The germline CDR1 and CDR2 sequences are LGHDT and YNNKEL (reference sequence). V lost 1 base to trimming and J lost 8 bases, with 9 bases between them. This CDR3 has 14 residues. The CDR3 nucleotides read TGTGCCAGCAGCCAAGCCGGGCAGTATTCACCCCTCCACTTT. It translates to CASSQAGQYSPLHF.

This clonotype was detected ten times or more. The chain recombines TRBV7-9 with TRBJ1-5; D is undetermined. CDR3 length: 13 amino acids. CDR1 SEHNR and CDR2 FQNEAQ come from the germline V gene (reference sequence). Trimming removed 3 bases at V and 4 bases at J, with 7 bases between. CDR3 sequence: CASSLERNQPQHF. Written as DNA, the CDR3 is TGTGCCAGCAGCTTGGAGAGAAATCAGCCCCAGCATTTT.

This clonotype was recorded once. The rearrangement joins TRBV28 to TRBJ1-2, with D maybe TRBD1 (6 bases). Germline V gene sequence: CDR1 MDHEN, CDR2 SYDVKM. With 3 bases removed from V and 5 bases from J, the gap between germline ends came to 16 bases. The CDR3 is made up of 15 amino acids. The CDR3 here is CASSLDRLAGYGYTF. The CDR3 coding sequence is TGTGCCAGCAGTTTGGACAGACTTGCGGGATATGGCTACACCTTC.

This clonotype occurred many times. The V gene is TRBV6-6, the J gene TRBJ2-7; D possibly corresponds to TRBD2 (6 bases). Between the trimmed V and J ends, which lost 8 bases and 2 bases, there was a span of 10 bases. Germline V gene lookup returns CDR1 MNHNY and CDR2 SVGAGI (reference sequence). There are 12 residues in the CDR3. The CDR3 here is CASVASAYEQYF. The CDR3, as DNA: TGTGCCAGCGTGGCTAGCGCCTACGAGCAGTACTTC.

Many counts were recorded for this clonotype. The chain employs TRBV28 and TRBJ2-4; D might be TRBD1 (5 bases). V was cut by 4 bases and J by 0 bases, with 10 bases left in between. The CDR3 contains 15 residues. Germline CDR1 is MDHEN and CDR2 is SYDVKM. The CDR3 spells CASSSDSIAKNIQYF. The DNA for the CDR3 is TGTGCCAGCAGTTCTGACAGTATAGCCAAAAACATTCAGTACTTC.

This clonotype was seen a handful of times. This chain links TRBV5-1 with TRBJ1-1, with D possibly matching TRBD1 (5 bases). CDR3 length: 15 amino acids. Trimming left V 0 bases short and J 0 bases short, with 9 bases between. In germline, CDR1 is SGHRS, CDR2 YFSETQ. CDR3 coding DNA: TGCGCCAGCAGCTTGGTACCAGGGATGAACACTGAAGCTTTCTTT. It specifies CASSLVPGMNTEAFF. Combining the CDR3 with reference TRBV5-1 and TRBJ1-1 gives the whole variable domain KAGVTQTPRYLIKTRGQQVTLSCSPISGHRSVSWYQQTPGQGLQFLFEYFSETQRNKGNFPGRFSGRQFSNSRSEMNVSTLELGDSALYLCASSLVPGMNTEAFFGQGTRLTVV.

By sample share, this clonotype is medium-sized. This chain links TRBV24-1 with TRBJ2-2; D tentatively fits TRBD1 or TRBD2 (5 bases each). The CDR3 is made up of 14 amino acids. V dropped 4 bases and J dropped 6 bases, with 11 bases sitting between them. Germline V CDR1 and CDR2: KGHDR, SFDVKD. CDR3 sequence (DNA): TGTGCCACCAGTGACCCGGGGCGGTCCGGGGAGCTGTTTTTT. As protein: CATSDPGRSGELFF.

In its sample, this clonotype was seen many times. CDR3 DNA sequence: TGTGCCAGCAGGGTGACTCAGATCTCCTACAATGAGCAGTTCTTC. Amino acids: CASRVTQISYNEQFF. The chain couples TRBV2 to TRBJ2-1; D is uncertain. V was pared by 6 bases and J by 0 bases, with 12 bases between. CDR1 SNHLY and CDR2 FYNNEI come from the germline V gene. The CDR3 runs to 15 residues.

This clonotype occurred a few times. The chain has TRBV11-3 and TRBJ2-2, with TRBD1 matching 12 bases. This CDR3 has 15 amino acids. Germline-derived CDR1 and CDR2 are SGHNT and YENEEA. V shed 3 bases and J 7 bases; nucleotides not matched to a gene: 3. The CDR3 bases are TGTGCCAGCAGCTTGGGACAGGGGGCGTTCGGGGAGCTGTTTTTT. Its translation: CASSLGQGAFGELFF.

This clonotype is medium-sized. The CDR3 sequence is CASSRTLVGGNQPQHF. The CDR3 bases are TGTGCCAGCAGCCGCACCCTCGTAGGGGGCAATCAGCCCCAGCATTTT. The genes are TRBV7-9 and TRBJ1-5; perhaps TRBD1 as D (5 bases). Germline V lookup: CDR1 SEHNR, CDR2 FQNEAQ (reference sequence). The CDR3 length is 16 residues. The V and J ends lost 5 bases and 2 bases respectively, with 16 bases between them. Combining the CDR3 with reference TRBV7-9 and TRBJ1-5 gives the whole variable domain DTGVSQNPRHKITKRGQNVTFRCDPISEHNRLYWYRQTLGQGPEFLTYFQNEAQLEKSRLLSDRFSAERPKGSFSTLEIQRTEQGDSAMYLCASSRTLVGGNQPQHFGDGTRLSIL.

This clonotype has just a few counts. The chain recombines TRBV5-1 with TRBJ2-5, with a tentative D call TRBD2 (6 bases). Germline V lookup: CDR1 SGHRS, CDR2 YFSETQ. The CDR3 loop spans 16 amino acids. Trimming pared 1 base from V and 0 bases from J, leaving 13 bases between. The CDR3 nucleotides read TGCGCCAGCAGCTTGCTGTTAGCGGTAAACCAAGAGACCCAGTACTTC. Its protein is CASSLLLAVNQETQYF. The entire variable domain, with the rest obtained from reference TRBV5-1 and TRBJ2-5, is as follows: KAGVTQTPRYLIKTRGQQVTLSCSPISGHRSVSWYQQTPGQGLQFLFEYFSETQRNKGNFPGRFSGRQFSNSRSEMNVSTLELGDSALYLCASSLLLAVNQETQYFGPGTRLLVL.

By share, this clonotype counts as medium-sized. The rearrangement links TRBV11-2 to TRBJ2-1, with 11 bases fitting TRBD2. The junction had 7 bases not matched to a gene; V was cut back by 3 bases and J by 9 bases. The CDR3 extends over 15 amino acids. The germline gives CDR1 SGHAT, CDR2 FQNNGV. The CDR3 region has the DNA TGTGCCAGCAGCTTTACTAGCGGGAGCGGGGGTGAGCAGTTCTTC. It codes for CASSFTSGSGGEQFF.

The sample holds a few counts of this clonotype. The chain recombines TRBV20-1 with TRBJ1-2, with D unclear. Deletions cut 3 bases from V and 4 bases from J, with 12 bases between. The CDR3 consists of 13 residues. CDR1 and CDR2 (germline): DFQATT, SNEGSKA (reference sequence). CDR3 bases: TGCAGTGCTAGGAGGGAATCGGGCTATGGCTACACCTTC. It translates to CSARRESGYGYTF.

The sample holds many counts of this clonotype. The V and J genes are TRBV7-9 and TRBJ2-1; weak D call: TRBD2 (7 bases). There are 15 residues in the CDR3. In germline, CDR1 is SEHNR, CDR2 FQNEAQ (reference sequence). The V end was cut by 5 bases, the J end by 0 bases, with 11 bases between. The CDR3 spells CASSPRGGSYNEQFF. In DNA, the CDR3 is TGTGCCAGCAGCCCGAGGGGGGGCTCCTACAATGAGCAGTTCTTC.

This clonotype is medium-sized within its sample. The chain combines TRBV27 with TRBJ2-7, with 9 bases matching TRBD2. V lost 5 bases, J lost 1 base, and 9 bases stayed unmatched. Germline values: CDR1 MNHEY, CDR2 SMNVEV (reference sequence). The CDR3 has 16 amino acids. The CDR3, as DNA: TGTGCCAGCAGTCCGACCCCTAGCGGGAAATCCTACGAGCAGTACTTC. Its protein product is CASSPTPSGKSYEQYF.

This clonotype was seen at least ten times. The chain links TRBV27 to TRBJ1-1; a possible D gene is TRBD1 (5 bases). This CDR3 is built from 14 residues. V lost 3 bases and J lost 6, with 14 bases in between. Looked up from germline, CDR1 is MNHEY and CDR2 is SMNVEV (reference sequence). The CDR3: CASSLRGSTPEAFF. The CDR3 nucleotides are TGTGCCAGCAGTTTGCGGGGGTCTACGCCTGAAGCTTTCTTT.

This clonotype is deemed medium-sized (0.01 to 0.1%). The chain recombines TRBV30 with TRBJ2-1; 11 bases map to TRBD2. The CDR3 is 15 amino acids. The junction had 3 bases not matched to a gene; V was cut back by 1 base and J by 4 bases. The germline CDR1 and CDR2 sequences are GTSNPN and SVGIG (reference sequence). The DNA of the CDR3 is TGTGCCTGGAGTGGGATAGCGGGAGGGTACAATGAGCAGTTCTTC. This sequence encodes CAWSGIAGGYNEQFF. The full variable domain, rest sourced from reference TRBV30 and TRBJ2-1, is SQTIHQWPATLVQPVGSPLSLECTVEGTSNPNLYWYRQAAGRGLQLLFYSVGIGQISSEVPQNLSASRPQDRQFILSSKKLLLSDSGFYLCAWSGIAGGYNEQFFGPGTRLTVL.

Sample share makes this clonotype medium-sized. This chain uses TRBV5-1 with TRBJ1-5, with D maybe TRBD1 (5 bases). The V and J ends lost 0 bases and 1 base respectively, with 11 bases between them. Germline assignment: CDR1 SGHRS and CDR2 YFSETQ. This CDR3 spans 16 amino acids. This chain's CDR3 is CASSLGGAGSNQPQHF. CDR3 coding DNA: TGCGCCAGCAGCTTGGGAGGGGCTGGAAGCAATCAGCCCCAGCATTTT.

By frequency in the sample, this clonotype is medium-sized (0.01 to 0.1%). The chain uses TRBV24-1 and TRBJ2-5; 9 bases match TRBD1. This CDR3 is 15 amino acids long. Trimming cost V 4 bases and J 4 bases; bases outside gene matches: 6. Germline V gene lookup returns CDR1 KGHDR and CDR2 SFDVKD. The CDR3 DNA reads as TGTGCCACCAGTGACCCGGGACAGGGCCTAGAGACCCAGTACTTC. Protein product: CATSDPGQGLETQYF.

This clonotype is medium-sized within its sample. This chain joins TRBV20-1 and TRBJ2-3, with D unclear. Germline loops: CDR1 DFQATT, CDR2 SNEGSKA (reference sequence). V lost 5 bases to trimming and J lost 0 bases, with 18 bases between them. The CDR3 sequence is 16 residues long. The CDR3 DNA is TGCAGTGCTGAGAACTCCGGCCGCACTAGCACAGATACGCAGTATTTT. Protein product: CSAENSGRTSTDTQYF.

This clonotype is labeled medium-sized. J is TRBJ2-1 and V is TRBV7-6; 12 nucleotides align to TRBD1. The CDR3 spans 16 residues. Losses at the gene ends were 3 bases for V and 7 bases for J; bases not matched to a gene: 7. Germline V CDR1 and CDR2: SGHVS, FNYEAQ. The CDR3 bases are TGTGCCAGCAGCTTGGGGGACAGGGGGCTAGGTAATGAGCAGTTCTTC. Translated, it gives CASSLGDRGLGNEQFF.